Included here is one T cell receptor beta chain sequence, with context. Its specificity is not known. This sample stems from a study of glioma-infiltrating T cells. Study-wide results and limits: Gliomas, especially low-grade, showed above-expected tissue-blood divergence; non-neoplastic patients showed below. Only very few CDR3 sequences appeared in both tissue and blood.

Using RNA template, CDR3s of TCR alpha and beta were amplified with iRepertoire arm-PCR. One-step reverse transcription and amplification started from around 100-400 ng of tissue mRNA or PBMC total RNA. TCRdb independently ran MiXCR on the multiplex PCR reads; one entry per CDR3 protein. The table shows roughly 190,000 distinct CDR3 sequences, with around 32% occurring only once. Germline CDR1 is SGHRS and CDR2 is YFSETQ. The CDR3 consists of 15 residues. J was trimmed by 5 bases and V by 1 base; bases with no gene match: 1. The material sequenced was glioma tissue, nonneoplastic brain tissue, or PBMCs (not recorded which). This receptor was obtained from a human donor with low-grade glioma or glioblastoma, undergoing nonglioma brain surgery, or in good health (not recorded which). The V call is TRBV5-1, the J call TRBJ2-2, with TRBD2 matching over 11 bases. The CDR3 sequence: CASSLSSGRTGELFF. The CDR3 bases are TGCGCCAGCAGCTTGTCTAGCGGGAGGACCGGGGAGCTGTTTTTT. The full variable domain, rest sourced from reference TRBV5-1 and TRBJ2-2, is KAGVTQTPRYLIKTRGQQVTLSCSPISGHRSVSWYQQTPGQGLQFLFEYFSETQRNKGNFPGRFSGRQFSNSRSEMNVSTLELGDSALYLCASSLSSGRTGELFFGEGSRLTVL.